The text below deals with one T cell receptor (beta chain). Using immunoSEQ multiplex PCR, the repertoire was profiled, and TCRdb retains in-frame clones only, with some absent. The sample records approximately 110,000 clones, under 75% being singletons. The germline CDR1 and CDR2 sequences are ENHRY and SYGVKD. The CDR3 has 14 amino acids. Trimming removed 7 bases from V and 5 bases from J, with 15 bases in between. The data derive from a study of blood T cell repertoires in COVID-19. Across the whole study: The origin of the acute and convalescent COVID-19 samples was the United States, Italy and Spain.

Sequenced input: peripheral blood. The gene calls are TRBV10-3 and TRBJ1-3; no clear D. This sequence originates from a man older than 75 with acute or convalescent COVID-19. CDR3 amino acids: CAIKASGLRNTIYF. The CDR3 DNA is TGTGCCATCAAAGCGAGTGGCCTTCGAAACACCATATATTTT.